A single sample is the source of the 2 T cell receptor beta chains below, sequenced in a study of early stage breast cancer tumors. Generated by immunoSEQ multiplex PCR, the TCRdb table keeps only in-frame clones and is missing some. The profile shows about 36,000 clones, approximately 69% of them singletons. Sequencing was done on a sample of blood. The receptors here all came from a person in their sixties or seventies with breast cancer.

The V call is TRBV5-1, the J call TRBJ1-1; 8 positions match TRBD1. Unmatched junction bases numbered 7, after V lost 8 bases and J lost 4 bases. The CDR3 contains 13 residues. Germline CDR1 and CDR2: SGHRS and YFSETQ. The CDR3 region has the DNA TGCGCCAGTTCGACCACAGGGGGCACTGAAGCTTTCTTT. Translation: CASSTTGGTEAFF. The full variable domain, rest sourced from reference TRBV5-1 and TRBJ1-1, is KAGVTQTPRYLIKTRGQQVTLSCSPISGHRSVSWYQQTPGQGLQFLFEYFSETQRNKGNFPGRFSGRQFSNSRSEMNVSTLELGDSALYLCASSTTGGTEAFFGQGTRLTVV.

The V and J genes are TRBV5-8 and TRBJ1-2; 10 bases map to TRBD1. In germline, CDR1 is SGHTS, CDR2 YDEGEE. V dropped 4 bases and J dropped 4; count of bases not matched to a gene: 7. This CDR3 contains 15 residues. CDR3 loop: CASSGDRGRSYGYTF. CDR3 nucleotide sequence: TGTGCCAGCAGCGGAGACAGGGGGCGCAGCTATGGCTACACCTTC.